Each of the 23 T cell receptor beta chains below was sequenced from the same sample in a study of long-term antiretroviral therapy in people with HIV. Survey level was the resolution at which the v3.0 immunoSEQ assay ran. Repertoires were generated with immunoSEQ multiplex PCR, while TCRdb's copy carries only in-frame clones and drops some. This table has about 24,000 clones, over 70% appearing once. The specimen comprised unsorted PBMCs, sampled around 4.5 years after starting antiretroviral therapy. The source of these receptors is a man aged 30-40 years with HIV.

V and J are TRBV29-1 and TRBJ2-7, with unresolved D. Trimming took 6 bases from V and 0 from J, leaving 9 bases between them. Germline-derived CDR1 and CDR2 are SQVTM and ANQGSEA. The CDR3 is 12 residues long. The CDR3 sequence: CSVRLDSYEQYF. Written as DNA, the CDR3 is TGCAGCGTCCGCCTCGACTCCTACGAGCAGTACTTC.

The V call is TRBV9, the J call TRBJ2-2, with D perhaps being TRBD1 or TRBD2 (6 bases each). The CDR3 sequence is 15 residues long. Trimming cost V 0 bases and J 4 bases, with 10 bases left between them. CDR1 is SGDLS, CDR2 YYNGEE, per germline. CDR3 sequence (DNA): TGTGCCAGCAGCGTAGGAGGGGGACTCACCGGGGAGCTGTTTTTT. Encoded protein: CASSVGGGLTGELFF.

The CDR3 DNA reads as TGTGCCAGCTCACCATACGCAGGGGGGGACTACAATGAGCAGTTCTTC. Its protein is CASSPYAGGDYNEQFF. V gene TRBV18 combines with J gene TRBJ2-1, with D perhaps assigned TRBD1 or TRBD2 (7 bases each). V shed 2 bases and J shed 3 bases, with 14 bases lying between them. Germline V gene sequence: CDR1 KGHSH, CDR2 LQKENI. There are 16 residues in the CDR3.

The V and J genes are TRBV15 and TRBJ2-7, with 7 nucleotides matching TRBD2. CDR1 LNHNV and CDR2 YYDKDF come from the germline V gene (reference sequence). Trimming at V came to 5 bases and at J to 4 bases, leaving 8 bases not matched to a gene. The CDR3 is made up of 14 amino acids. CDR3 loop: CATSAEVGGYEQYF. The CDR3 nucleotides are TGTGCCACCAGCGCCGAGGTCGGGGGGTACGAGCAGTACTTC.

The chain combines TRBV7-6 with TRBJ2-7; 11 positions match TRBD2. CDR3 length equals 17 residues. The germline V gene encodes CDR1 SGHVS and CDR2 FNYEAQ. V dropped 1 base and J dropped 2; count of bases not matched to a gene: 7. CDR3 sequence reads: CASSLGLAGGSPYEQYF. CDR3 bases: TGTGCCAGCAGCTTAGGGCTAGCGGGGGGTTCACCCTACGAGCAGTACTTC.

The chain carries TRBV5-4 and TRBJ2-5; a possible D gene is TRBD2 (6 bases). Looked up from germline, CDR1 is SGHNT and CDR2 is YYREEE (reference sequence). The V end lost 5 bases, the J end lost 0 bases, and 8 bases lay between the germline ends. The CDR3 totals 13 residues. CDR3 nucleotide sequence: TGTGCCAGCAGTCGGGACTACCAAGAGACCCAGTACTTC. It yields the protein CASSRDYQETQYF.

The chain employs TRBV28 and TRBJ1-3; D might be TRBD1 (5 bases). The CDR3 runs 15 residues. Germline-derived CDR1 and CDR2 are MDHEN and SYDVKM. V lost 2 bases and J lost 1, with 9 bases in between. The CDR3 here is CASSLPPGSGNTIYF. The DNA for the CDR3 is TGTGCCAGCAGTTTACCCCCAGGGTCTGGAAACACCATATATTTT.

The chain uses TRBV7-6 and TRBJ2-3; possibly TRBD1 or TRBD2 for D (5 bases each). The CDR3 contains 16 residues. Germline assignment: CDR1 SGHVS and CDR2 FNYEAQ. Trimming pared 5 bases from V and 4 bases from J, leaving 19 bases between. The CDR3 loop is CASSGGRLLGADTQYF. The CDR3 DNA is TGTGCCAGCAGCGGGGGTCGGCTCTTAGGGGCAGATACGCAGTATTTT.

The chain combines TRBV7-9 with TRBJ2-1; 7 positions match TRBD1. With V trimmed by 4 bases and J by 6 bases, 18 bases remained unmatched. The length of the CDR3 is 18 residues. From germline, CDR1 is SEHNR and CDR2 FQNEAQ (reference sequence). The CDR3: CASSSFILGDRSPNEQFF. Here the CDR3 DNA reads TGTGCCAGCAGCTCGTTCATCCTCGGGGACAGAAGTCCCAATGAGCAGTTCTTC.

This chain connects TRBV5-6 to TRBJ1-2, with D maybe TRBD1 (6 bases). The CDR3 is 14 amino acids. Germline V gives CDR1 SGHDT, CDR2 YYEEEE. The V gene lost 0 bases and the J gene lost 7 bases, with 13 bases spanning the gap. The CDR3 here is CASSLDGGAAGYTF. For the CDR3, the DNA is TGTGCCAGCAGCTTGGATGGGGGCGCGGCTGGCTACACCTTC.

CDR3 DNA sequence: TGTGCCAGTAGTATCGGGACAGGAGACTATGGCTACACCTTC. It translates to CASSIGTGDYGYTF. V and J are TRBV19 and TRBJ1-2; TRBD1 agrees at 8 bases. The CDR3 extends over 14 amino acids. Germline V gives CDR1 LNHDA, CDR2 SQIVND (reference sequence). Germline trimming cut 3 bases from V and 3 bases from J; bases unmatched to any gene: 3.

This clone is a singleton in its sample. The rearrangement uses TRBV5-1 and TRBJ2-4, with 13 bases aligning to TRBD2. V dropped 4 bases and J dropped 7; count of bases not matched to a gene: 11. The CDR3 runs to 17 residues. Germline V gene data show CDR1 as SGHRS and CDR2 as YFSETQ. Here the CDR3 DNA reads TGCGCCAGCAGCGCAAGACTAGCGGGGGGCTTCGGGAACATTCAGTACTTC. Protein sequence: CASSARLAGGFGNIQYF.

This chain joins TRBV6-5 and TRBJ2-5; D might be TRBD1 or TRBD2, each matching 6 bases. CDR1 is MNHEY and CDR2 is SVGAGI in the germline V gene. Trimming removed 7 bases at V and 4 bases at J, with 13 bases between. The CDR3 is 13 residues long. The CDR3 protein is CASTAGGIETQYF. DNA for the CDR3: TGTGCCAGCACCGCCGGGGGCATAGAGACCCAGTACTTC.

This clone was observed a handful of times. V gene TRBV30 combines with J gene TRBJ1-1, with TRBD1 matching over 7 bases. The germline V gene has CDR1 GTSNPN and CDR2 SVGIG (reference sequence). This CDR3 is built from 13 residues. V shed 4 bases and J 7 bases; nucleotides not matched to a gene: 9. The CDR3 loop is CAWTNRGIGEAFF. The DNA of the CDR3 is TGTGCCTGGACAAACAGGGGCATCGGTGAAGCTTTCTTT.

The rearrangement joins TRBV5-1 to TRBJ1-4; D gene uncertain. With 4 bases removed from V and 0 bases from J, the gap between germline ends came to 10 bases. Germline V gene sequence: CDR1 SGHRS, CDR2 YFSETQ. This CDR3 is built from 15 residues. The CDR3: CASSPSRATNEKLFF. CDR3 sequence (DNA): TGCGCCAGCAGCCCCAGTCGGGCAACTAATGAAAAACTGTTTTTT.

The chain is built from TRBV27 and TRBJ1-6; D ambiguous. Trimming took off 2 bases at V and 7 bases at J, with 9 bases between the two ends. The CDR3 is 14 residues long. Per germline, CDR1 MNHEY and CDR2 SMNVEV (reference sequence). DNA of the CDR3: TGTGCCAGCAGTTTAAGAACAGAAAATTCACCCCTCCACTTT. Translation: CASSLRTENSPLHF.

The rearrangement links TRBV7-9 to TRBJ2-3; D gene uncertain. Trimming cost V 7 bases and J 5 bases, with 10 bases left between them. The CDR3 covers 12 residues. Germline V gives CDR1 SEHNR, CDR2 FQNEAQ (reference sequence). The CDR3 DNA reads as TGTGCCAGCAACTTTGGACGAGATACGCAGTATTTT. Translation gives CASNFGRDTQYF.

This clone was found once. This chain links TRBV27 with TRBJ2-3; no clear D. Germline V gene data show CDR1 as MNHEY and CDR2 as SMNVEV (reference sequence). V was trimmed by 1 base and J by 5 bases, leaving 16 bases between them. This CDR3 is 16 amino acids long. The CDR3 reads CASSLWAVGSQDTQYF. As DNA, the CDR3 is TGTGCCAGCAGTTTATGGGCGGTGGGATCGCAAGATACGCAGTATTTT.

The DNA for the CDR3 is TGTGCCAGCAGCGTAGCTACCGGGGTCCTTTACGAGCAGTACTTC. Translation gives CASSVATGVLYEQYF. The chain has TRBV9 and TRBJ2-7; the D gene is possibly TRBD2 (5 bases). V lost 0 bases and J lost 4, with 14 bases in between. The CDR3 covers 15 residues. Germline V lookup: CDR1 SGDLS, CDR2 YYNGEE. The full variable domain, with the rest looked up from reference TRBV9 and TRBJ2-7, is DSGVTQTPKHLITATGQRVTLRCSPRSGDLSVYWYQQSLDQGLQFLIQYYNGEERAKGNILERFSAQQFPDLHSELNLSSLELGDSALYFCASSVATGVLYEQYFGPGTRLTVT.

The J gene is TRBJ2-1, the V gene TRBV6-5; D is possibly TRBD2 (6 bases). In germline, CDR1 is MNHEY, CDR2 SVGAGI. V was trimmed by 9 bases and J by 6 bases, leaving 9 bases between them. The CDR3 covers 11 residues. Here the CDR3 reads CASVGGNEQFF. CDR3 DNA sequence: TGTGCCAGTGTCGGGGGCAATGAGCAGTTCTTC.

This clone has more than one count but fewer than ten. V gene TRBV6-5 combines with J gene TRBJ2-5, with TRBD1 as a possible D gene (6 bases). This CDR3 is 15 amino acids long. Germline lookup yields CDR1 MNHEY and CDR2 SVGAGI. Trimming shortened V by 2 bases and J by 4 bases, and 14 bases separated the two germline ends. The CDR3 sequence: CASSYDTTGTETQYF. The CDR3 nucleotides read TGTGCCAGCAGTTACGACACTACAGGGACAGAGACCCAGTACTTC.

This clone came up a few times. The chain carries TRBV7-9 and TRBJ1-3; no definite D call. Trimming cost V 5 bases and J 0 bases, with 8 bases left between them. The CDR3 runs 14 residues. Germline V lookup: CDR1 SEHNR, CDR2 FQNEAQ (reference sequence). The CDR3 DNA reads TGTGCCAGCAGCGATTGGTCCTCTGGAAACACCATATATTTT. Translating gives CASSDWSSGNTIYF.

V and J are TRBV20-1 and TRBJ2-5; D not certain. Looked up from germline, CDR1 is DFQATT and CDR2 is SNEGSKA (reference sequence). This CDR3 has 8 amino acids. In nucleotides, the CDR3 is TGCAGGGAAGAGACCCAGTACTTC. Translation: CREETQYF.